This TCR beta chain appears in the sequencing data of a study of shared clonotypes between healthy human individuals. For the study at large: Per donor, CD8 memory used one plate, CD8 naive used two, CD4 memory used three and CD4 naive used three.

Naive CD8 cells, CD45RO-negative and positively selected for CCR7, excluded terminally differentiated effector memory CD45RA+ cells. Roughly 210 ng DNA, tens of thousands of T cell genomes, went into each sorted-subset replicate PCR. This table comes from immunoSEQ multiplex PCR, and its TCRdb copy is limited to in-frame clones, with some not included. The sample yields around 2,000,000 clones, approximately 94% seen once. The V end was cut by 0 bases, the J end by 2 bases, with 10 bases between. This CDR3 is 16 amino acids long. CDR1 and CDR2 (germline): SEHNR, FQNEAQ (reference sequence). Sequencing was done on a sample of naive CD8+ T cells sorted from blood. The TCR originated in a man between 18 and 29 years old in good health. The V and J genes are TRBV7-9 and TRBJ2-2, with no clear D. This CDR3 reads CASSLAGGSNTGELFF. DNA of the CDR3: TGTGCCAGCAGCTTAGCCGGCGGCTCTAACACCGGGGAGCTGTTTTTT.